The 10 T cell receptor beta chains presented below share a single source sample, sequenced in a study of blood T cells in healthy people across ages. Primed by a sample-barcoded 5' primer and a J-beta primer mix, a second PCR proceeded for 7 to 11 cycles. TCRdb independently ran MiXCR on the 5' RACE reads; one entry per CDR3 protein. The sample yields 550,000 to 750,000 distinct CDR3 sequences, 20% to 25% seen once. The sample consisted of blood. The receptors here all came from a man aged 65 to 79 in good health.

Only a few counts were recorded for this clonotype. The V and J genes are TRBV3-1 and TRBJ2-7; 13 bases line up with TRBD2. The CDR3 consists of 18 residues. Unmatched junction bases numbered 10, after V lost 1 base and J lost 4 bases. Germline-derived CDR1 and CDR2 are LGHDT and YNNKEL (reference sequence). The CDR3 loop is CASSQAGLAGARLYEQYF. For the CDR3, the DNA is TGTGCCAGCAGCCAAGCAGGACTAGCGGGAGCGCGTCTGTACGAGCAGTACTTC.

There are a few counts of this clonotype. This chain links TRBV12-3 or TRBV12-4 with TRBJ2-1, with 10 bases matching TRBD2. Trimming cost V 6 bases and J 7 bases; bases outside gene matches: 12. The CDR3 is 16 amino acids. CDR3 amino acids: CASSYQGLAGENEQFF. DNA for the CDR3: TGTGCCAGCAGCTACCAGGGGCTAGCGGGAGAAAATGAGCAGTTCTTC.

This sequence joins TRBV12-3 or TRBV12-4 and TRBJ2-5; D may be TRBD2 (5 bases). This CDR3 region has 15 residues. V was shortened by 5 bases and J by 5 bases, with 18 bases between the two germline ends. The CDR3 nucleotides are TGTGCCAGCAGTATGGGTTCTCTAGCTGGGGAGACCCAGTACTTC. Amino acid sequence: CASSMGSLAGETQYF.

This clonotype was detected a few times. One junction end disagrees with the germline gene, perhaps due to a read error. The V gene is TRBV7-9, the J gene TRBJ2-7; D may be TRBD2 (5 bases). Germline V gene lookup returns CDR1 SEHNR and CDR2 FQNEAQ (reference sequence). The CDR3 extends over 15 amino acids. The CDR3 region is CASSDPPSGAYEQYF. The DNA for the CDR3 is TGCGCCAGCAGCGACCCCCCAAGCGGAGCCTACGAGCAGTACTTC.

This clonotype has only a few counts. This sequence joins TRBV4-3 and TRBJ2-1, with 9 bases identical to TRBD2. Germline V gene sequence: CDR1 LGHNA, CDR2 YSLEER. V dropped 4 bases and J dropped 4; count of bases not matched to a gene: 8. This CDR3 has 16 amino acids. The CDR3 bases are TGCGCCAGCAGCCGAGCGAGACTAGCGGTTTACAATGAGCAGTTCTTC. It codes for CASSRARLAVYNEQFF.

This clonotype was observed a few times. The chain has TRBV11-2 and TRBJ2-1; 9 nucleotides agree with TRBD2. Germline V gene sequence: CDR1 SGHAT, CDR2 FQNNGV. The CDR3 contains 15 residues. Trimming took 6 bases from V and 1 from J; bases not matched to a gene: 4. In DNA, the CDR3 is TGTGCCAGCAGACCTCTAGCGGGGTCCTACAATGAGCAGTTCTTC. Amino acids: CASRPLAGSYNEQFF.

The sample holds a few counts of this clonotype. This chain's CDR3 is CSARDLGGRTYEQYF. DNA for the CDR3: TGCAGTGCTAGAGATTTGGGGGGGCGCACATACGAGCAGTACTTC. The gene calls are TRBV20-1 and TRBJ2-5; weak D call: TRBD2 (7 bases). Near its end, the DNA agrees better with TRBJ2-7, so the J call may be wrong. In germline, CDR1 is DFQATT, CDR2 SNEGSKA (reference sequence). This CDR3 spans 15 amino acids.

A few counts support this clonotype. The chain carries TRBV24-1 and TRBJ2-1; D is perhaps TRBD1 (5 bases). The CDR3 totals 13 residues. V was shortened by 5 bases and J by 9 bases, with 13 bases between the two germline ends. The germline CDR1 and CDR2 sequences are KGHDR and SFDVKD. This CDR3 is CATSVAGSGEQFF. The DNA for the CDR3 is TGTGCCACCAGTGTAGCAGGGTCGGGTGAGCAGTTCTTC.

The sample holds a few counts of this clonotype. For the CDR3, the DNA is TGTGCCAGCAGTGACCTACTAGATGAAGCTTTCTTT. Its translation is CASSDLLDEAFF. The gene calls are TRBV6-6 and TRBJ1-1; D call uncertain. The germline V gene has CDR1 MNHNY and CDR2 SVGAGI (reference sequence). Trimming took off 5 bases at V and 7 bases at J, with 11 bases between the two ends. The CDR3 consists of 12 residues.

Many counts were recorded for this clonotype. The chain's CDR3 is CASSQVPGGKDEQYF. CDR3 nucleotide sequence: TGCGCCAGCAGCCAAGTTCCAGGGGGTAAGGACGAGCAGTACTTC. The V and J genes are TRBV4-1 and TRBJ2-7; TRBD1 matches at 7 bases. V dropped 1 base and J dropped 5; count of bases not matched to a gene: 8. The germline V gene has CDR1 MGHRA and CDR2 YSYEKL. This CDR3 spans 15 amino acids.